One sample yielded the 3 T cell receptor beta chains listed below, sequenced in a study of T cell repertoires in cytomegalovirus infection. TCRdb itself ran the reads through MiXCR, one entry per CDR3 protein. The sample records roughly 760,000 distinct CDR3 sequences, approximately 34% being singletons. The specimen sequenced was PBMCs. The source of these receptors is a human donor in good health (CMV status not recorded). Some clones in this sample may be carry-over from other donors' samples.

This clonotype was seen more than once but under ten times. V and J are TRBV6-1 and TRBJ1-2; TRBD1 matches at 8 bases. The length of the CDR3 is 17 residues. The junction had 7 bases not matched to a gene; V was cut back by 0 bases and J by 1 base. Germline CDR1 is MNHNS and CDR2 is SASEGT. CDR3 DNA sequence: TGTGCCAGCAGTGAAGCGATCGGGACAGGTCTTAACTATGGCTACACCTTC. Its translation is CASSEAIGTGLNYGYTF.

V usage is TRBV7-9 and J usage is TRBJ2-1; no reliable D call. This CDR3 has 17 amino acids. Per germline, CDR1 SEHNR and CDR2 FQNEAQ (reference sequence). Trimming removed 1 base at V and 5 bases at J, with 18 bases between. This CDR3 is CASSLDPRQVQNNEQFF. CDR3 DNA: TGTGCCAGCAGCTTAGACCCTCGGCAGGTGCAAAACAATGAGCAGTTCTTC.

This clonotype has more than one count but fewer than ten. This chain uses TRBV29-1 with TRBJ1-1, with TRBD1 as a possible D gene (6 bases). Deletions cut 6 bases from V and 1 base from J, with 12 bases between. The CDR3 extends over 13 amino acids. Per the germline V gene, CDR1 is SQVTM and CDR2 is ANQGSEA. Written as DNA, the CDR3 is TGCAGCGTGGTTAGACAGGAGAACACTGAAGCTTTCTTT. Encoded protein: CSVVRQENTEAFF.